Shown below are 26 T cell receptor beta chains from a single sample sequenced in a study of early stage breast cancer tumors. Clones were sequenced by immunoSEQ multiplex PCR, and TCRdb holds only the in-frame ones, with some missing. This sample has about 51,000 clones, with 78% found just once. The sequencing input was blood. These receptors originate from a person in their 40s with breast cancer.

CDR3 bases: TGTGCCTGGAGCGTAGGGACCTCTGGAAACACCATATATTTT. Translating it yields CAWSVGTSGNTIYF. The chain employs TRBV30 and TRBJ1-3, with TRBD1 as a possible D gene (5 bases). CDR3 size: 14 residues. Germline CDR1 reads GTSNPN; CDR2 reads SVGIG (reference sequence). V lost 3 bases and J lost 0, with 9 bases in between.

This clone was counted a few times. The chain combines TRBV4-1 with TRBJ1-1; a possible D gene is TRBD1 (5 bases). CDR3 length: 14 residues. With 1 base removed from V and 3 bases from J, the gap between germline ends came to 9 bases. CDR1 and CDR2 (germline): MGHRA, YSYEKL. CDR3 loop: CASSQAGYDTEAFF. In DNA, the CDR3 is TGCGCCAGCAGCCAAGCAGGGTATGACACTGAAGCTTTCTTT.

V and J are TRBV5-8 and TRBJ2-7; 9 bases map to TRBD2. The CDR3 runs 13 residues. Germline lookup yields CDR1 SGHTS and CDR2 YDEGEE. J gave up 5 bases and V 7 bases, and 7 bases lay outside the gene matches. The DNA for the CDR3 is TGTGCCAGCGCCAGCGGGAGGACCCACGAGCAGTACTTC. Translating it yields CASASGRTHEQYF.

CDR3 loop: CASSPTSAYLKTYEQYF. CDR3 sequence (DNA): TGTGCCAGCAGCCCGACTAGCGCCTACCTCAAGACTTACGAGCAGTACTTC. This chain uses TRBV7-8 with TRBJ2-7; 8 bases map to TRBD2. The germline V gene has CDR1 SGHVS and CDR2 FQNEAQ. This CDR3 spans 17 amino acids. V gave up 5 bases and J gave up 4 bases; unmatched junction bases: 16.

This clone was observed a single time. The chain has TRBV19 and TRBJ2-7, with 8 bases fitting TRBD2. The CDR3 covers 15 residues. The germline V gene has CDR1 LNHDA and CDR2 SQIVND (reference sequence). The ends lost 8 bases at V and 3 bases at J; junction bases unmatched: 12. In DNA form, the CDR3 reads TGTGCCAGTGGGGGGTTTAGCGGGACCCGCTACGAGCAGTACTTC. It translates to CASGGFSGTRYEQYF.

V is TRBV10-3 and J is TRBJ2-1, with 9 bases lining up with TRBD2. The CDR3 length is 15 residues. Germline loops: CDR1 ENHRY, CDR2 SYGVKD. V shed 10 bases, J shed 6 bases, and the junction held 13 bases outside the gene matches. This CDR3 reads CATGLAGVSSNEQFF. CDR3 coding DNA: TGTGCCACCGGTTTAGCGGGAGTCTCGTCCAATGAGCAGTTCTTC.

V and J are TRBV5-1 and TRBJ2-2; a possible D gene is TRBD2 (6 bases). V was cut by 4 bases and J by 4 bases, with 14 bases left in between. This CDR3 is 15 amino acids long. CDR1 and CDR2 (germline): SGHRS, YFSETQ. As DNA, the CDR3 is TGCGCCAGCAGCGAACTAGCTAGTGCCACCGGGGAGCTGTTTTTT. This sequence encodes CASSELASATGELFF.

V is TRBV6-5 and J is TRBJ1-1, with TRBD1 matching over 7 bases. Germline lookup yields CDR1 MNHEY and CDR2 SVGAGI. The CDR3 runs 13 residues. Germline trimming cut 7 bases from V and 7 bases from J; bases unmatched to any gene: 9. CDR3 residues: CASIGTAIFEAFF. CDR3 bases: TGTGCCAGCATCGGGACAGCTATCTTTGAAGCTTTCTTT.

The rearrangement joins TRBV9 to TRBJ2-2, with 14 nucleotides matching TRBD2. This CDR3 is built from 18 residues. Germline trimming cut 0 bases from V and 7 bases from J; bases unmatched to any gene: 8. Germline CDR1 SGDLS, CDR2 YYNGEE. CDR3 sequence reads: CASSVASGTSGRIGELFF. CDR3 sequence (DNA): TGTGCCAGCAGCGTAGCGTCCGGGACTAGCGGGAGAATCGGGGAGCTGTTTTTT.

This clone came up a few times. The chain recombines TRBV10-2 with TRBJ2-2, with TRBD2 matching over 8 bases. This CDR3 is 14 amino acids long. The germline V gene has CDR1 WSHSY and CDR2 SAAADI. Germline trimming cut 7 bases from V and 7 bases from J; bases unmatched to any gene: 8. The CDR3 here is CASTREGGIGELFF. CDR3 DNA: TGCGCCAGCACTCGGGAGGGCGGGATCGGGGAGCTGTTTTTT.

V and J are TRBV6-1 and TRBJ2-7; 8 bases fit TRBD1. The V gene end was trimmed by 8 bases and the J gene end by 0 bases; junction bases not matched to a gene: 6. CDR1 and CDR2 (germline): MNHNS, SASEGT. CDR3 length: 14 amino acids. Here the CDR3 reads CASAGQVTSYEQYF. The CDR3 DNA reads TGTGCCAGCGCGGGACAGGTCACCTCCTACGAGCAGTACTTC.

The chain links TRBV11-2 to TRBJ2-3; 10 bases map to TRBD2. This CDR3 has 16 amino acids. V lost 4 bases to trimming and J lost 4 bases; unmatched junction nucleotides: 8. Germline V CDR1 and CDR2: SGHAT, FQNNGV. In nucleotides, the CDR3 is TGTGCCAGCAGCTATTCTAGCGGGAGTATTGCAGATACGCAGTATTTT. Residues: CASSYSSGSIADTQYF. The full variable domain, with the rest looked up from reference TRBV11-2 and TRBJ2-3, is EAGVAQSPRYKIIEKRQSVAFWCNPISGHATLYWYQQILGQGPKLLIQFQNNGVVDDSQLPKDRFSAERLKGVDSTLKIQPAKLEDSAVYLCASSYSSGSIADTQYFGPGTRLTVL.

The chain is built from TRBV2 and TRBJ2-5, with 9 bases fitting TRBD2. J was trimmed by 1 base and V by 9 bases; bases with no gene match: 9. Germline CDR1 reads SNHLY; CDR2 reads FYNNEI. This CDR3 comprises 15 residues. CDR3 sequence (DNA): TGTGCCAGTTATCCGGGACTAGCAGCCCAAGAGACCCAGTACTTC. Protein product: CASYPGLAAQETQYF.

This clone was seen once. This chain uses TRBV14 with TRBJ2-3; D is ambiguous. Germline V gene lookup returns CDR1 SGHDN and CDR2 FVKESK. Trimming left V 3 bases short and J 2 bases short, with 12 bases between. CDR3 length: 15 amino acids. In DNA form, the CDR3 reads TGTGCCAGCAGCCAGACGGGTGGTCTCACAGATACGCAGTATTTT. Its translation: CASSQTGGLTDTQYF.

The CDR3 bases are TGTGCCATCAGTGATATCTACGAGCAGTACTTC. Protein product: CAISDIYEQYF. This sequence joins TRBV10-3 and TRBJ2-7; D gene unclear. V was pared by 3 bases and J by 3 bases, with 3 bases between. The CDR3 consists of 11 residues. Germline CDR1 is ENHRY and CDR2 is SYGVKD.

V is TRBV2 and J is TRBJ2-1; 8 bases fit TRBD2. V shed 10 bases and J 9 bases; nucleotides not matched to a gene: 17. Germline-derived CDR1 and CDR2 are SNHLY and FYNNEI. This CDR3 comprises 15 residues. The CDR3 DNA sequence: TGTGCCACCGCACCGCCGGGACTAGTCTTAGGTGAGCAGTTCTTC. Amino acid sequence: CATAPPGLVLGEQFF.

The rearrangement links TRBV7-3 to TRBJ2-5; 7 nucleotides match TRBD1. The CDR3 loop spans 18 amino acids. Germline CDR1 SGHTA, CDR2 FQGTGA. J lost 2 bases, V lost 2 bases, and 14 bases had no gene match. CDR3 bases: TGTGCCAGCAGCTTATACGCCCCTGGGACAGCTGGTCAAGAGACCCAGTACTTC. It encodes CASSLYAPGTAGQETQYF.

The chain links TRBV7-9 to TRBJ1-2; TRBD1 matches 8 bases. There are 15 residues in the CDR3. The germline gives CDR1 SEHNR, CDR2 FQNEAQ (reference sequence). The trim removed 5 bases at V and 2 bases at J, leaving 7 bases unmatched. The CDR3 loop reads CASSPRTGKNYGYTF. In nucleotides, the CDR3 is TGTGCCAGCAGCCCACGGACAGGGAAGAACTATGGCTACACCTTC.

This chain joins TRBV5-4 and TRBJ1-2; 10 bases map to TRBD1. The CDR3 has 14 amino acids. Germline trimming cut 5 bases from V and 4 bases from J; bases unmatched to any gene: 5. CDR1 and CDR2 from the germline V gene are SGHNT and YYREEE (reference sequence). The CDR3 nucleotides read TGTGCCAGCAGGAAGACAGGGGGCAGCTATGGCTACACCTTC. Residues: CASRKTGGSYGYTF.

The chain couples TRBV9 to TRBJ2-7; a weak D match, TRBD2 (6 bases). Germline V gene data show CDR1 as SGDLS and CDR2 as YYNGEE. Trimming shortened V by 4 bases and J by 0 bases, and 17 bases separated the two germline ends. This CDR3 region has 16 residues. Here the CDR3 reads CASSPKLGGNSYEQYF. CDR3 in DNA: TGTGCCAGCAGCCCGAAATTGGGGGGAAACTCCTACGAGCAGTACTTC.

The CDR3 nucleotides are TGTGCCAGCTCACAGTCGGGATCCTACAATGAGCAGTTCTTC. It specifies CASSQSGSYNEQFF. The V call is TRBV18, the J call TRBJ2-1; D possibly corresponds to TRBD2 (5 bases). Germline lookup yields CDR1 KGHSH and CDR2 LQKENI. The CDR3 covers 14 residues. The germline V and J ends were trimmed by 4 bases and 1 base, with 8 bases remaining between them.

This clone was found a few times. This rearrangement joins TRBV5-6 to TRBJ1-1; the match to TRBD1 covers 11 bases. This CDR3 has 14 amino acids. Trimming took 4 bases from V and 6 from J; bases not matched to a gene: 5. Germline CDR1 reads SGHDT; CDR2 reads YYEEEE. Here the CDR3 DNA reads TGTGCCAGCAGCCTACGGACAGGGGGCTCTGAAGCTTTCTTT. It encodes CASSLRTGGSEAFF.

CDR3 region: CASSRRTGNTGELFF. The CDR3 bases are TGTGCCAGCAGCCGCCGAACAGGGAACACCGGGGAGCTGTTTTTT. The chain has TRBV7-6 and TRBJ2-2; perhaps TRBD1 as D (5 bases). This CDR3 spans 15 amino acids. In germline, CDR1 is SGHVS, CDR2 FNYEAQ. V shed 5 bases and J shed 1 base, with 11 bases lying between them.

V gene TRBV7-9 combines with J gene TRBJ1-1; weak D call: TRBD1 (5 bases). In germline, CDR1 is SEHNR, CDR2 FQNEAQ (reference sequence). The CDR3 consists of 14 residues. Trimming cost V 0 bases and J 6 bases, with 11 bases left between them. CDR3 loop: CASSLAAQGAEAFF. CDR3 in DNA: TGTGCCAGCAGCTTAGCGGCTCAGGGTGCTGAAGCTTTCTTT.

This rearrangement joins TRBV7-2 to TRBJ2-7, with TRBD1 identical over 10 bases. The trim removed 5 bases at V and 2 bases at J, leaving 9 bases unmatched. CDR3 length equals 16 residues. The germline V gene encodes CDR1 SGHTA and CDR2 FQGNSA. CDR3 nucleotides: TGTGCCAGCAGCACCCGCGGGACAGGGGACACCTACGAGCAGTACTTC. Translated, it gives CASSTRGTGDTYEQYF.

The rearrangement joins TRBV6-1 to TRBJ1-5; D uncertain. This CDR3 comprises 13 residues. Germline assignment: CDR1 MNHNS and CDR2 SASEGT. V shed 7 bases and J shed 0 bases, with 7 bases lying between them. The CDR3 DNA sequence: TGTGCCAGCACTCCGTATAGCAATCAGCCCCAGCATTTT. Amino acid sequence: CASTPYSNQPQHF.